This entry features one T cell receptor beta chain sequence. What it binds is unknown. These data originate in a study of T cell repertoires in cytomegalovirus infection. Background on the study: Indicated by public TCR beta signatures were CMV infection and matching HLA type. Study-wide findings and caveats: Carriers of CMV plus the relevant HLA were identified by cumulative public TCR beta family frequency. HLA-C-restricted TCR beta clonotypes specific for CMV led the ex vivo response.

TCRdb independently ran MiXCR on the reads; one entry per CDR3 protein. The sample carries roughly 200,000 distinct CDR3 sequences, roughly two fifths recorded once. CDR1 DFQATT and CDR2 SNEGSKA come from the germline V gene (reference sequence). The CDR3 extends over 12 amino acids. V lost 5 bases and J lost 3, with 11 bases in between. This material consisted of CD8+ T cells from cultured PBMCs, taken from culture after CMV antigen stimulation. This chain uses TRBV20-1 with TRBJ2-7, with D possibly matching TRBD1 (6 bases). This clonotype was sampled from a human donor in good health (CMV status not recorded). Some clones in this sample may be carry-over from other donors' samples. The CDR3 region is CSAGRTDYEQYF. CDR3 sequence (DNA): TGCAGTGCTGGCAGGACAGACTACGAGCAGTACTTC.